This T cell receptor beta chain was identified during a study of T cell responses to AZD1222 COVID-19 vaccine. Study-level information: Both about-4-week and about-12-week second-dose recipients were combined. Points from the study as a whole: After the peak T cell response, and only then, were repertoires sampled. As reported, nearly half of all spike-specific TCRs target variant regions that are unmutated.

Assay used: immunoSEQ multiplex PCR; TCRdb lists only in-frame clones, some missing. The sample has 150,000 to 180,000 clones; over 85% are singletons. The CDR3 is made up of 14 amino acids. The V gene lost 2 bases and the J gene lost 1 base, with 8 bases spanning the gap. Germline CDR1 KGHSH, CDR2 LQKENI. Comments on this clone: As yet, its antigen is unknown.

Here the sequenced sample was peripheral blood, taken on day 0 of AZD1222 vaccination. This clonotype originated in an adult in good health. The V call is TRBV18, the J call TRBJ1-1; D is ambiguous. This CDR3 is CASSPSRENTEAFF. The CDR3 DNA reads TGTGCCAGCTCACCATCCCGGGAGAACACTGAAGCTTTCTTT. The whole variable domain, filled in from reference TRBV18 and TRBJ1-1, reads NAGVMQNPRHLVRRRGQEARLRCSPMKGHSHVYWYRQLPEEGLKFMVYLQKENIIDESGMPKERFSAEFPKEGPSILRIQQVVRGDSAAYFCASSPSRENTEAFFGQGTRLTVV.